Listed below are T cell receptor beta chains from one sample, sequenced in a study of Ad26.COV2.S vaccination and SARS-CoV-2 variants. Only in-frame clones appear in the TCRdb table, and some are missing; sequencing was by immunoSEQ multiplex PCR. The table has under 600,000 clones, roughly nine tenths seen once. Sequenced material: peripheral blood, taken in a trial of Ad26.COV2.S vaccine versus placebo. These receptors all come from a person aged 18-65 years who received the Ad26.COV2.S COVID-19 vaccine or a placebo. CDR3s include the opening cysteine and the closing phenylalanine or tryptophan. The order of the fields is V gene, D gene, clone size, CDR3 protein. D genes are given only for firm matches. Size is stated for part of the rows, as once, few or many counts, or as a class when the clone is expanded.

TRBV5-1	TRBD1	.	CASSFQGAQETQYF
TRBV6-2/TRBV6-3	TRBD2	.	CASSYLAGGPYNEQFF
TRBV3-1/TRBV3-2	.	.	CASSLTQTNEKLFF
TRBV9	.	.	CASSVGWQNSGNTIYF
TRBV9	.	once	CASSVRGDNSPLHF
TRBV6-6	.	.	CASSYSRSLTEAFF
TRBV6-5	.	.	CASRSRPPMGNIQYF
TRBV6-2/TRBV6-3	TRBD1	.	CASSVQGALRGYTF
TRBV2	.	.	CASIKGYEQYF
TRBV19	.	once	CASSLMQGPYEQYF
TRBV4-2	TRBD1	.	CASSLGQVNSPLHF
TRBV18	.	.	CASSDRTQDTQYF
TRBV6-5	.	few	CASNRDLNYGYTF
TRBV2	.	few	CASSEGAGRFYGYTF
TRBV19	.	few	CASSIMGGYNEQFF
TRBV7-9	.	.	CASSPTGVYNYGYTF
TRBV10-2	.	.	CASRGGQLNEKLFF
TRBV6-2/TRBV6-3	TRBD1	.	CASSYGLLGTGYGNTEAFF